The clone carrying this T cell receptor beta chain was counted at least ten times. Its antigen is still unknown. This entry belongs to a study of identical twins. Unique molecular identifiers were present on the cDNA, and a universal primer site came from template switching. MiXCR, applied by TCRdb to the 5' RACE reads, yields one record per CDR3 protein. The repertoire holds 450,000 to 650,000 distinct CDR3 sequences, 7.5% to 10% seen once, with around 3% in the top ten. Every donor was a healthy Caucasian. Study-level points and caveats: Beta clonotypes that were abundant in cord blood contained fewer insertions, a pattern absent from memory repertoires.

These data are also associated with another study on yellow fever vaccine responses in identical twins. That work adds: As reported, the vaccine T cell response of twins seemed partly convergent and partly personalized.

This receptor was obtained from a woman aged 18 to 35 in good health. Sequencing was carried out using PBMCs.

CDR3 bases: TGTGCCAGCAGCTTTTGGGGCAGCCCTCAAGAGACCCAGTACTTC. Protein sequence: CASSFWGSPQETQYF. The V and J genes are TRBV11-2 and TRBJ2-5, with D tentatively TRBD1 (5 bases). V gave up 3 bases and J gave up 2 bases, with 13 bases separating them. This CDR3 comprises 15 residues. Germline lookup yields CDR1 SGHAT and CDR2 FQNNGV.